A selection of T cell receptor beta chains follows, all from one sample in a study of CD8 T cell repertoires and HIV-1 epitope variants. Some clones are missing from TCRdb's copy, which holds only in-frame ones; the method was immunoSEQ multiplex PCR. The data contain some 100,000 clones, around 75% of them singletons. The sequencing input was uncultured baseline CD8+ T cells from peripheral blood mononuclear cells (PBMCs). These receptors all stem from a male donor with HIV. The CDR3 runs from the conserved cysteine through the conserved F or W. The D gene is left open where the match is weak. Clone size is not always given. Where it is, it says once, few, many or a class for expanded clones.

V	J	D	length	size	CDR3	DNA
TRBV19	TRBJ1-1	NA	14	NA	CATSDPSGNTEAFF	TGTGCCACCTCTGACCCCTCCGGAAACACTGAAGCTTTCTTT
TRBV2	TRBJ1-2	NA	16	NA	CASGYFPKADPYGYTF	TGTGCCAGCGGCTACTTCCCGAAAGCGGACCCCTATGGCTACACCTTC
TRBV2	TRBJ1-1	TRBD1	15	NA	CASSEARRGLTEAFF	TGTGCCAGCAGTGAAGCGCGCAGGGGGCTCACTGAAGCTTTCTTT
TRBV7-2	TRBJ2-7	NA	14	NA	CASSLIQGNYEQYF	TGTGCCAGCAGCTTAATTCAGGGGAACTACGAGCAGTACTTC
TRBV7-9	TRBJ1-3	NA	13	NA	CASRQGSGNTIYF	TGTGCCAGCAGACAGGGCTCTGGAAACACCATATATTTT
TRBV5-6	TRBJ1-4	NA	16	NA	CASSPRFGRANEKLFF	TGTGCCAGCAGCCCACGATTCGGCAGAGCAAATGAAAAACTGTTTTTT
TRBV19	TRBJ2-7	TRBD1	13	NA	CASSRDRGNEQYF	TGTGCCAGTAGTAGGGACAGGGGGAACGAGCAGTACTTC
TRBV7-2	TRBJ2-1	NA	16	NA	CASSLVAGRSYNEQFF	TGTGCCAGCAGCTTAGTTGCGGGGCGCTCCTACAATGAGCAGTTCTTC
TRBV28	TRBJ2-1	TRBD2	16	NA	CASSLGLAGGGHEQFF	TGTGCCAGCAGTTTGGGACTAGCGGGGGGAGGCCATGAGCAGTTCTTC
TRBV6-5	TRBJ2-7	TRBD2	14	NA	CATRSTAGTYEQYF	TGTGCCACCCGGAGTACAGCGGGAACCTACGAGCAGTACTTC
TRBV11-2	TRBJ1-1	NA	13	NA	CASSLASPHEAFF	TGTGCCAGCAGCTTAGCCTCCCCCCATGAAGCTTTCTTT
TRBV5-6	TRBJ2-7	NA	12	NA	CASSLSFYEQYF	TGTGCCAGCAGCTTGAGCTTCTACGAGCAGTACTTC
TRBV6-5	TRBJ1-2	TRBD1	13	few	CASRGQGVYGYTF	TGTGCCAGCAGGGGACAGGGGGTTTACGGCTACACCTTC
TRBV5-4	TRBJ1-3	NA	15	NA	CASSLSGVNGNTIYF	TGTGCCAGCAGCTTGAGTGGGGTAAATGGAAACACCATATATTTT
TRBV5-1	TRBJ1-4	NA	14	NA	CASSLGALGEKLFF	TGCGCCAGCAGCTTGGGCGCCCTCGGGGAAAAACTGTTTTTT
TRBV5-4	TRBJ2-1	NA	14	once	CASSLEAGADEQFF	TGTGCCAGCAGCTTGGAGGCGGGGGCCGATGAGCAGTTCTTC
TRBV4-1	TRBJ1-3	NA	12	NA	CASSQSGNTIYF	TGCGCCAGCAGCCAATCCGGAAACACCATATATTTT
TRBV5-1	TRBJ2-2	NA	13	NA	CASSLWGSGELFF	TGCGCCAGCAGCTTGTGGGGATCCGGGGAGCTGTTTTTT
TRBV10-3	TRBJ2-7	NA	12	NA	CAIKDNSYEQYF	TGTGCCATCAAGGACAACTCCTACGAGCAGTACTTC